The TCR beta chain under discussion was sequenced for a study of CD8 T cells in Susac syndrome. Deletions cut 2 bases from V and 4 bases from J, with 14 bases between. This CDR3 spans 14 amino acids. CDR1 and CDR2 (germline): DFQATT, SNEGSKA (reference sequence). CD8+ and CD4+ T cells taken from blood had their TCR beta sequenced. TEMRA cells were FACS-enriched, while CD8+ and CD4+ T cells were negatively isolated. RNA amounts of roughly 0.5 to 1 ug underwent reverse transcription with random hexamers. The TCR beta CDR3 was amplified by immunoSEQ multiplex PCR across 54 Vbeta, 13 Jbeta. TCRdb called the immunoSEQ multiplex PCR reads again in MiXCR, with one record for every CDR3 protein. The data contain hundreds of thousands of distinct CDR3 sequences, approximately 90% of them singletons.

J is TRBJ1-2 and V is TRBV20-1; TRBD1 might be the D (6 bases). This sequence originates from a human donor with multiple sclerosis. Sequenced sample: CD8+ T cells from PBMCs. CDR3 region: CSARPRQEPYGYTF. CDR3 nucleotides: TGCAGTGCTAGACCCCGACAGGAGCCCTATGGCTACACCTTC.